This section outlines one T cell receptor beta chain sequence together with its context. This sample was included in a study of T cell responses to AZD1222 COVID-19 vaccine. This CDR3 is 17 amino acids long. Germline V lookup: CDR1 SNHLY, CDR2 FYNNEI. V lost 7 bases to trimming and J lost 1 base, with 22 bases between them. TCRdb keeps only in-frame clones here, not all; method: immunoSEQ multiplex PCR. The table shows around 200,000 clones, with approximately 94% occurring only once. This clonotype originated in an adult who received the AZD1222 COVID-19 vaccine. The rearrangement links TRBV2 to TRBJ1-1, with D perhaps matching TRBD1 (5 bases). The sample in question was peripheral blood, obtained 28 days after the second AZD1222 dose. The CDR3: CASNRGTALAENTEAFF. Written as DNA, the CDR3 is TGTGCCAGCAATCGGGGCACCGCGCTCGCCGAGAACACTGAAGCTTTCTTT.